Listed below are T cell receptor beta chains from one sample, sequenced in a study of monozygotic twins with inflammatory bowel disease. TCRdb re-called the 5' RACE reads and gives one entry per CDR3 protein, without DNA. This sample contains fewer than 450,000 distinct CDR3 sequences. Source material: blood. Receptors were obtained from a human donor with ulcerative colitis or Crohn's disease, or a healthy co-twin of an affected twin (not recorded which). Both conserved end residues are part of each CDR3.

CDR3 length	V gene	J gene	CDR3 protein
18	TRBV7-3	TRBJ2-1	CASSLHTTGQGSYNEQFF
11	TRBV7-9	TRBJ1-2	CAGTPNYGYTF
17	TRBV6-2/TRBV6-3	TRBJ1-5	CASTQRGGSISNQPQHF
12	TRBV29-1	TRBJ2-5	CSVQTGQETQYF
14	TRBV7-9	TRBJ2-5	CASSPDRHQETQYF
13	TRBV6-1	TRBJ2-5	CASSEIRGETQYF
11	TRBV6-6	TRBJ2-7	CAIRGRVEQYF
15	TRBV5-1	TRBJ2-7	CASLPGTQPGGEQYF
13	TRBV18	TRBJ1-1	CASSPPGTTEAFF
13	TRBV5-1	TRBJ2-2	CASRPEGGGELFF
16	TRBV2	TRBJ1-5	CASSEGARRPHQPQHF
15	TRBV7-8	TRBJ1-1	CASSTRDRVYTEAFF
17	TRBV12-3/TRBV12-4	TRBJ1-1	CASSLRWQGEGNTEAFF
12	TRBV5-1	TRBJ1-4	CASSWDDVKLFF
16	TRBV7-2	TRBJ2-5	CASSPQGLAGGETQYF
15	TRBV12-3/TRBV12-4	TRBJ1-5	CASSFGFRFDQPQHF
16	TRBV9	TRBJ1-2	CASSPTSRGRVYGYTF
13	TRBV4-1	TRBJ2-1	CASSQHLYNEQFF
15	TRBV7-2	TRBJ2-2	CASSLGGRQTGELFF
14	TRBV5-1	TRBJ1-1	CASSEQGRGTEAFF
15	TRBV5-1	TRBJ2-3	CASTSRGGITDTQYF
15	TRBV5-1	TRBJ2-5	CASNPGNNHAETQYF
18	TRBV7-6	TRBJ2-3	CASSFLLTSGASTDTQYF
14	TRBV20-1	TRBJ2-1	CSAPPAGLDNEQFF
15	TRBV7-2	TRBJ2-1	CASSFAGGLRNEQFF
12	TRBV30	TRBJ2-4	CAWSSGGNIQYF